These T cell receptor beta chains were read from a single sample in a study of blood T cell repertoires in COVID-19. Profiling relied on immunoSEQ multiplex PCR, and the TCRdb table lists in-frame clones only, not all of them. Counted here are about 130,000 clones, 70% to 80% occurring once; the ten biggest clones make up roughly 11%. Material for sequencing was peripheral blood. The receptors come from a man in his 60s who had recovered from COVID-19. The CDR3 runs from the conserved cysteine through the conserved F or W. The order of the fields is J gene, clone size, D gene, CDR3 length, V gene, CDR3 DNA, CDR3 protein. A D gene is named only where the DNA matches it firmly. The size of a clone is reported for some rows only, either as once, few or many, or as a class for expanded clones.

J: TRBJ2-2
size: NA
D: TRBD2
length: 16
V: TRBV7-3
DNA: TGTGCCAGCAGCTTATGGAGCGGGGGTGGGACCGGGGAGCTGTTTTTT
CDR3: CASSLWSGGGTGELFF

J: TRBJ2-2
size: NA
D: NA
length: 17
V: TRBV7-2
DNA: TGTGCCAGCAGCTTAGCGGGCAGGGGCGAGAACACCGGGGAGCTGTTTTTT
CDR3: CASSLAGRGENTGELFF

J: TRBJ1-2
size: NA
D: TRBD1
length: 16
V: TRBV30
DNA: TGTGCCGGAATGTTGGGGACAGGGACAACTAACTATGGCTACACCTTC
CDR3: CAGMLGTGTTNYGYTF

J: TRBJ2-7
size: NA
D: NA
length: 14
V: TRBV27
DNA: TGTGCCAGCAGTTTTACAGGGCTCGACTACGAGCAGTACTTC
CDR3: CASSFTGLDYEQYF

J: TRBJ2-1
size: NA
D: NA
length: 15
V: TRBV19
DNA: TGTGCCAGTGCTCCTCCGGGTTTCTCCTACAATGAGCAGTTCTTC
CDR3: CASAPPGFSYNEQFF

J: TRBJ2-5
size: once
D: NA
length: 14
V: TRBV10-2
DNA: TGCGCCAGCAAAGCACGGGCAGCGGGAGAGACCCAGTACTTC
CDR3: CASKARAAGETQYF

J: TRBJ1-5
size: NA
D: NA
length: 14
V: TRBV3-1/TRBV3-2
DNA: TGTGCCAGCAGCCAAGTGGCGGGGAATCAGCCCCAGCATTTT
CDR3: CASSQVAGNQPQHF

J: TRBJ1-2
size: few
D: NA
length: 13
V: TRBV19
DNA: TGTGCCAGTACGGGACTGCTTAACTATGGCTACACCTTC
CDR3: CASTGLLNYGYTF

J: TRBJ2-7
size: NA
D: TRBD2
length: 16
V: TRBV6-6
DNA: TGTGCCAGCAGTTACTCGGCCCGGGAGGGTGAGTACGAGCAGTACTTC
CDR3: CASSYSAREGEYEQYF

J: TRBJ2-3
size: NA
D: NA
length: 13
V: TRBV9
DNA: TGTGCCAGCACGAGCGTTAACACAGATACGCAGTATTTT
CDR3: CASTSVNTDTQYF

J: TRBJ2-1
size: once
D: TRBD2
length: 16
V: TRBV24-1
DNA: TGTGCCACCAGTGATTTCGGGGCGGGGGGGCCCAATGAGCAGTTCTTC
CDR3: CATSDFGAGGPNEQFF

J: TRBJ1-5
size: NA
D: NA
length: 16
V: TRBV24-1
DNA: TGTGCCACCAGTGATGCCGGGACAAAGTCCAATCAGCCCCAGCATTTT
CDR3: CATSDAGTKSNQPQHF

J: TRBJ2-2
size: few
D: NA
length: 18
V: TRBV24-1
DNA: TGTGCCACCAGTGACCCCCCCCCGGGGGGCTCCAACACCGGGGAGCTGTTTTTT
CDR3: CATSDPPPGGSNTGELFF

J: TRBJ1-6
size: NA
D: TRBD1
length: 16
V: TRBV3-1/TRBV3-2
DNA: TGTGCCAGCAGCCCCCGGGTGGGACAGGGGTGGTCACCCCTCCACTTT
CDR3: CASSPRVGQGWSPLHF

J: TRBJ2-2
size: NA
D: NA
length: 14
V: TRBV6-5
DNA: TGTGCCAGCAGGCCCGGGACACCCACCGGGGAGCTGTTTTTT
CDR3: CASRPGTPTGELFF

J: TRBJ2-7
size: NA
D: TRBD2
length: 17
V: TRBV28
DNA: TGTGCCACCCTGCCGGGACTAGCGGGAGGAGTTGGCTACGAGCAGTACTTC
CDR3: CATLPGLAGGVGYEQYF

J: TRBJ2-5
size: NA
D: TRBD2
length: 17
V: TRBV6-2/TRBV6-3
DNA: TGTGCCAGCAGTTACTTGCCTAGCGGGAGGACCATAGAGACCCAGTACTTC
CDR3: CASSYLPSGRTIETQYF

J: TRBJ2-3
size: NA
D: TRBD2
length: 16
V: TRBV5-1
DNA: TGCGCCAGCAGCTCGAGGGACTATGGCAACACAGATACGCAGTATTTT
CDR3: CASSSRDYGNTDTQYF

J: TRBJ1-1
size: NA
D: NA
length: 14
V: TRBV7-2
DNA: TGTGCCAGCAGCCACCTCCCTGGGGCCACTGAAGCTTTCTTT
CDR3: CASSHLPGATEAFF

J: TRBJ2-3
size: NA
D: TRBD2
length: 15
V: TRBV7-3
DNA: TGTGCCAGCAGCGTTAGCGGGGGACTCACAGATACGCAGTATTTT
CDR3: CASSVSGGLTDTQYF

J: TRBJ2-3
size: NA
D: TRBD1
length: 16
V: TRBV2
DNA: TGTGCCAGCAGATTAGACCAGGGGGCGGGTACAGATACGCAGTATTTT
CDR3: CASRLDQGAGTDTQYF

J: TRBJ1-1
size: once
D: TRBD1
length: 14
V: TRBV7-2
DNA: TGTGCCAGCAGCTCAACAGGGGGTGGATCTGAAGCTTTCTTT
CDR3: CASSSTGGGSEAFF

J: TRBJ1-2
size: NA
D: TRBD1
length: 17
V: TRBV7-2
DNA: TGTGCCAGCAGCCCAGATGTCCCGGGACAGGGTGGCTATGGCTACACCTTC
CDR3: CASSPDVPGQGGYGYTF

J: TRBJ2-7
size: NA
D: NA
length: 14
V: TRBV5-1
DNA: TGCGCCAGCAGCCCATGGACAGCCGACTACGAGCAGTACTTC
CDR3: CASSPWTADYEQYF

J: TRBJ2-6
size: medium-sized
D: TRBD1
length: 17
V: TRBV6-6
DNA: TGTGCCAGCAGTCCAGGACAGGGGGCAGCTGGGGCCAACGTCCTGACTTTC
CDR3: CASSPGQGAAGANVLTF

J: TRBJ2-2
size: NA
D: NA
length: 14
V: TRBV28
DNA: TGTGCCAGCAGTTTATTGCAGGGCCACGGGGAGCTGTTTTTT
CDR3: CASSLLQGHGELFF

J: TRBJ2-3
size: NA
D: NA
length: 14
V: TRBV24-1
DNA: TGTGCCACCAGTGTAGACCTAGCTACAGATACGCAGTATTTT
CDR3: CATSVDLATDTQYF

J: TRBJ1-2
size: NA
D: TRBD1
length: 14
V: TRBV27
DNA: TGTGCCAGCAGTTCCCAGGGGGATCTATGGGGCTACACCTTC
CDR3: CASSSQGDLWGYTF

J: TRBJ2-7
size: NA
D: TRBD2
length: 16
V: TRBV6-2/TRBV6-3
DNA: TGTGCCAGCAGTGATCGAGCGGGACTAGCGGGAGACGAGCAGTACTTC
CDR3: CASSDRAGLAGDEQYF

J: TRBJ1-5
size: few
D: NA
length: 14
V: TRBV2
DNA: TGTGCCAGCAGTGTTCGGGTCCTCAATCAGCCCCAGCATTTT
CDR3: CASSVRVLNQPQHF

J: TRBJ2-7
size: NA
D: NA
length: 15
V: TRBV6-2/TRBV6-3
DNA: TGTGCCAGCAGTTATATGAGACCTCGACATTCCGAGCAGTACTTC
CDR3: CASSYMRPRHSEQYF

J: TRBJ2-3
size: NA
D: NA
length: 14
V: TRBV6-5
DNA: TGTGCCAGCAGTCTCAGGGATGGGGCAGATACGCAGTATTTT
CDR3: CASSLRDGADTQYF

J: TRBJ1-4
size: NA
D: NA
length: 15
V: TRBV18
DNA: TGTGCCAGCTCTGGACAGTTGGGGGCTAATGAAAAACTGTTTTTT
CDR3: CASSGQLGANEKLFF

J: TRBJ1-1
size: NA
D: TRBD1
length: 13
V: TRBV6-5
DNA: TGTGCCAGCAGTCCACAGGGGAGGACTGAAGCTTTCTTT
CDR3: CASSPQGRTEAFF

J: TRBJ2-6
size: NA
D: NA
length: 15
V: TRBV2
DNA: TGTGCCAGCCAGACAGGTTTCTCTGGGGCCAACGTCCTGACTTTC
CDR3: CASQTGFSGANVLTF

J: TRBJ2-4
size: few
D: TRBD2
length: 14
V: TRBV7-2
DNA: TGTGCCAGCAGCTTATCCGGGGGGAGGAACATTCAGTACTTC
CDR3: CASSLSGGRNIQYF

J: TRBJ2-5
size: NA
D: TRBD2
length: 15
V: TRBV7-3
DNA: TGTGCCAGCAGCTTCAGAGCGGGAGATCAGGAGACCCAGTACTTC
CDR3: CASSFRAGDQETQYF

J: TRBJ2-1
size: NA
D: TRBD2
length: 12
V: TRBV19
DNA: TGTGCCAGTAGTCCCCAGCGGGAGGGTCTGTTCTTC
CDR3: CASSPQREGLFF